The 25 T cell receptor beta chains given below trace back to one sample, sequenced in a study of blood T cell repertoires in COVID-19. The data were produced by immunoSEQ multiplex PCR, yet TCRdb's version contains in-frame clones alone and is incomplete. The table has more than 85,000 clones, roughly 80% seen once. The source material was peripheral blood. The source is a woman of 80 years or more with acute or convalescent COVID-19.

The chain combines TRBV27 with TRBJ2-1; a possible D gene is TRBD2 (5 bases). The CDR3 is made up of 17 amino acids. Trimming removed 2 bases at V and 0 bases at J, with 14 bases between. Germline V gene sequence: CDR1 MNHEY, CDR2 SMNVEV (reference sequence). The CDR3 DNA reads TGTGCCAGCAGTTTAAGTAAGCGGATCGGCTCCTACAATGAGCAGTTCTTC. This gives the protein CASSLSKRIGSYNEQFF.

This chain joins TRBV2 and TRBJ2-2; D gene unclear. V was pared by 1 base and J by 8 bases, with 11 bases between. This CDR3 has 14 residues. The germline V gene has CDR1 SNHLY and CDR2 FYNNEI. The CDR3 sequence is CASSEGRSGGELFF. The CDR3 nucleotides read TGTGCCAGCAGTGAAGGGCGGAGTGGGGGGGAGCTGTTTTTT.

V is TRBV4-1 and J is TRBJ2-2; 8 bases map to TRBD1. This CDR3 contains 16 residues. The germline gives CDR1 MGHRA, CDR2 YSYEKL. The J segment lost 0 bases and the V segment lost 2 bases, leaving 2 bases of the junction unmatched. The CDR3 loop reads CASSQSTGANTGELFF. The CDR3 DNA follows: TGCGCCAGCAGCCAATCGACAGGGGCGAACACCGGGGAGCTGTTTTTT.

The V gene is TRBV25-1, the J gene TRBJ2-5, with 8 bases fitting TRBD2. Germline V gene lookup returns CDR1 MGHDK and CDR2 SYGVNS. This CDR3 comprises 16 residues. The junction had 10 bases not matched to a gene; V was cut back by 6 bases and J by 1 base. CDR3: CASSKAGGARQETQYF. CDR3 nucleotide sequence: TGTGCCAGCAGCAAGGCGGGGGGTGCTCGCCAAGAGACCCAGTACTTC.

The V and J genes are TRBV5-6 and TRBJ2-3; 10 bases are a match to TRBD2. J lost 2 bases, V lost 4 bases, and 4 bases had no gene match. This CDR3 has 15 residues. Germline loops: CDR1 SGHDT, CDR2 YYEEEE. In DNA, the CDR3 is TGTGCCAGCAGCATACTAGCGGGAAACACAGATACGCAGTATTTT. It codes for CASSILAGNTDTQYF.

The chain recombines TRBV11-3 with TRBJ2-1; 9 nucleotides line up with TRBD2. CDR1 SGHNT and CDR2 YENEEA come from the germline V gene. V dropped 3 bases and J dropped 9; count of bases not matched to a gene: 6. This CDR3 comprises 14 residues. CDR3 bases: TGTGCCAGCAGCTTGGGACTAGCTGATACTGAGCAGTTCTTC. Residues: CASSLGLADTEQFF.

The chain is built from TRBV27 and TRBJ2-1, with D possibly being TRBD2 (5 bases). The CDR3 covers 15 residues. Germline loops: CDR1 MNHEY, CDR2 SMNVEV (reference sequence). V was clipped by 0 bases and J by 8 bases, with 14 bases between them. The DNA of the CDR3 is TGTGCCAGCAGTTTATCTTCGGGATTAGGCGATGAGCAGTTCTTC. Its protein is CASSLSSGLGDEQFF.

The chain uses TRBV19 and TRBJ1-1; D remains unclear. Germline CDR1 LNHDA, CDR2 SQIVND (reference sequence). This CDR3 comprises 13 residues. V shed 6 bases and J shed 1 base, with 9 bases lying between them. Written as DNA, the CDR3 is TGTGCCAGTAGAGTCAGAAAGAACACTGAAGCTTTCTTT. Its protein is CASRVRKNTEAFF.

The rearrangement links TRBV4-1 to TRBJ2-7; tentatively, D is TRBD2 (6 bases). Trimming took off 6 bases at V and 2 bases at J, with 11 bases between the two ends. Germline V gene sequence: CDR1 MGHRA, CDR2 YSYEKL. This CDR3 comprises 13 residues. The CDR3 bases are TGCGCCAGCAGGCGGACTACGACCTACGAGCAGTACGTC. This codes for CASRRTTTYEQYV.

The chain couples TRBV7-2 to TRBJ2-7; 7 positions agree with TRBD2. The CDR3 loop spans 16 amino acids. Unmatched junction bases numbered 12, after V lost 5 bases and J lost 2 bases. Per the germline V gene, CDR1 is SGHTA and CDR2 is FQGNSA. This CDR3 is CASSPQGEGSTYEQYV. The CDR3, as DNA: TGTGCCAGCAGCCCACAAGGGGAGGGGTCAACCTACGAGCAGTACGTC.

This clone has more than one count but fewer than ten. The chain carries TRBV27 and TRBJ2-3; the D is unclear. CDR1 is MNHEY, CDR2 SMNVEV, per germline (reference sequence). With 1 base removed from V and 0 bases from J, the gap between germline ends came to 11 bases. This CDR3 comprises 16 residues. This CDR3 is CASSLFHTRSTDTQYF. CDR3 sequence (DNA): TGTGCCAGCAGTTTATTTCACACCAGGAGCACAGATACGCAGTATTTT.

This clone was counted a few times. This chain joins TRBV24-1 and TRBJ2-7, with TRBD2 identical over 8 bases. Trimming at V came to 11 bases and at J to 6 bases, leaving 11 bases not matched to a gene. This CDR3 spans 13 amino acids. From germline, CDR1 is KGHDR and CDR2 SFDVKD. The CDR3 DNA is TGTGCCATCTCATCAAGCGGGAGTCCCGAGCAGTACGTC. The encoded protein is CAISSSGSPEQYV.

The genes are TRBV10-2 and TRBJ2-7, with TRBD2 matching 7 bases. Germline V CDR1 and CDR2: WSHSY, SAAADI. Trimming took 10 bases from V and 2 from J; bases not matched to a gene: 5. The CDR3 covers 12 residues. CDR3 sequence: CATWGGTYEQYF. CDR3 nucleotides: TGCGCCACCTGGGGGGGAACCTACGAGCAGTACTTC.

DNA of the CDR3: TGCAGCGTTGAGGGAGGGACAGGGGAAGCTGGCTACACCTTC. Its protein product is CSVEGGTGEAGYTF. This sequence joins TRBV29-1 and TRBJ1-2; TRBD1 agrees at 10 bases. Looked up from germline, CDR1 is SQVTM and CDR2 is ANQGSEA. The CDR3 covers 14 residues. The V segment lost 3 bases and the J segment 7 bases; nucleotides outside the gene matches: 8.

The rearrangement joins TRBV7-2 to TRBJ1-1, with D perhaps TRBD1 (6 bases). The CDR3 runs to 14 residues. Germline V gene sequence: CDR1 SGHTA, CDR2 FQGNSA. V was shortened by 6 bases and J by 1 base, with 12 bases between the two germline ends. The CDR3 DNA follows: TGTGCCAGCAGTTACAGGGCAAAGAACACTGAAGCTTTCTTT. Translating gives CASSYRAKNTEAFF.

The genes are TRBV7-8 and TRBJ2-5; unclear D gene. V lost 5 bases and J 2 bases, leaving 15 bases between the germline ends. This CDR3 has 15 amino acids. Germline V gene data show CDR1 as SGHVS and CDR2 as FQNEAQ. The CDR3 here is CASSPADMVQETQYF. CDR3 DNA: TGTGCCAGCAGCCCCGCCGACATGGTACAAGAGACCCAGTACTTC.

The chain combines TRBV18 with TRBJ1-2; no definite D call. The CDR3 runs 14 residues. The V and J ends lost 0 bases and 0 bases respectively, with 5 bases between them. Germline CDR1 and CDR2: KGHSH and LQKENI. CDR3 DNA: TGTGCCAGCTCACCACCAGCGACTAACTATGGCTACACCTTC. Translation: CASSPPATNYGYTF.

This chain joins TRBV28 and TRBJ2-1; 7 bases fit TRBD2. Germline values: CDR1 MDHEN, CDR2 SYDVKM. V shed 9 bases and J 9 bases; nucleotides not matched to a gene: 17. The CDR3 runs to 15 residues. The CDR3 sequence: CASNPTGRAGGEQFF. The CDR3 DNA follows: TGTGCCAGTAACCCAACGGGGAGGGCCGGTGGTGAGCAGTTCTTC.

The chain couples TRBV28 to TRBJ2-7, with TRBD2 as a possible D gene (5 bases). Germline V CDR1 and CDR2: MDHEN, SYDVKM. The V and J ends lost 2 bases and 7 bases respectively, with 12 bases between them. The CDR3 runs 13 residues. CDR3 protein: CASSLLALGEQYF. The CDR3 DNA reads TGTGCCAGCAGTTTACTAGCCCTAGGGGAGCAGTACTTC.

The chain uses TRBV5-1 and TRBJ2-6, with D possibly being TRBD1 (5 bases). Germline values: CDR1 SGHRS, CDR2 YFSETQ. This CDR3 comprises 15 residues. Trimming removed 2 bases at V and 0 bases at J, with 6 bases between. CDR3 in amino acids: CASSFGASGANVLTF. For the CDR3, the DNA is TGCGCCAGCAGCTTTGGGGCCTCTGGGGCCAACGTCCTGACTTTC.

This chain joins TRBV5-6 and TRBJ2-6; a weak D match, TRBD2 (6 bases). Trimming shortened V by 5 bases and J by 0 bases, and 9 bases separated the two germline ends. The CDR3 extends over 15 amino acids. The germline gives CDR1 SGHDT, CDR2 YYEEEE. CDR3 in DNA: TGTGCCAGCAGGGGGACTTTCTCTGGGGCCAACGTCCTGACTTTC. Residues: CASRGTFSGANVLTF.

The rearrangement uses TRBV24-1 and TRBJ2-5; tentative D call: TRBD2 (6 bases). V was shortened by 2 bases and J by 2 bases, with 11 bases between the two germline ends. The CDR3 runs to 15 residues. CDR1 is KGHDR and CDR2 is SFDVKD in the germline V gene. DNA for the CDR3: TGTGCCACCAGTGATTCCCGGGACTTACAAGAGACCCAGTACTTC. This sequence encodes CATSDSRDLQETQYF.

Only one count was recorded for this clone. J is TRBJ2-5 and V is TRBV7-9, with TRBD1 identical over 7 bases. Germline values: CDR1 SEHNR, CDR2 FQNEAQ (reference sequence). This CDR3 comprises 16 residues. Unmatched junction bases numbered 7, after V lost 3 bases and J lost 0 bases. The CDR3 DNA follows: TGTGCCAGCAGCTTGACGACAGGGACCCACCAAGAGACCCAGTACTTC. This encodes CASSLTTGTHQETQYF. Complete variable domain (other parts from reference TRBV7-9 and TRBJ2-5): DTGVSQNPRHKITKRGQNVTFRCDPISEHNRLYWYRQTLGQGPEFLTYFQNEAQLEKSRLLSDRFSAERPKGSFSTLEIQRTEQGDSAMYLCASSLTTGTHQETQYFGPGTRLLVL.

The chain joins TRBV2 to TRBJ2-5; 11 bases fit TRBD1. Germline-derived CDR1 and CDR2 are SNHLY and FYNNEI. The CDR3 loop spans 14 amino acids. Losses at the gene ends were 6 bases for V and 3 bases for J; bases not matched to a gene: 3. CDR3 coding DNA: TGTGCCAGCAGCCCGGGACAGGGGGAAGAGACCCAGTACTTC. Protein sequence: CASSPGQGEETQYF. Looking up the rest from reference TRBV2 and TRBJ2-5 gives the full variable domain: EPEVTQTPSHQVTQMGQEVILRCVPISNHLYFYWYRQILGQKVEFLVSFYNNEISEKSEIFDDQFSVERPDGSNFTLKIRSTKLEDSAMYFCASSPGQGEETQYFGPGTRLLVL.

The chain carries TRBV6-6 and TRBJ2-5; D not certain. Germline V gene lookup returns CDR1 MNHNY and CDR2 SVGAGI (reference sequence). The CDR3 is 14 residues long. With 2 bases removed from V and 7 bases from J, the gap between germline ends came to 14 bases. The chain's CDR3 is CASSYPGQVGTQYF. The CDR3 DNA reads TGTGCCAGCAGTTACCCGGGTCAAGTGGGGACCCAGTACTTC.